Following are 24 T cell receptor beta chains from one sample sequenced in a study of T cells in Graves' hyperthyroidism and ophthalmopathy. Regions amplified from RNA transcripts were the TCR beta CDR3 regions. TCR CDR3 regions were first amplified by RT-PCR with HTBI primers. A single record per CDR3 protein comes from TCRdb applying MiXCR to the multiplex PCR reads. The sample carries roughly 600,000 distinct CDR3 sequences, about 15% recorded once. The specimen sequenced was blood. The receptors here all came from a woman in her 50s with Graves' ophthalmopathy.

The sample holds many counts of this clonotype. V gene TRBV20-1 combines with J gene TRBJ2-7; 8 nucleotides match TRBD1. Germline V CDR1 and CDR2: DFQATT, SNEGSKA (reference sequence). There are 14 residues in the CDR3. The V segment lost 0 bases and the J segment 6 bases; nucleotides outside the gene matches: 7. The CDR3 DNA reads TGCAGTGCTAGAGATGGGGCAGGGGGCCTCGAGCAGTACTTC. It specifies CSARDGAGGLEQYF.

As regards this clonotype: This may be a read error, as it is one base from a much larger clone. The V gene is TRBV30, the J gene TRBJ1-1; D perhaps matches TRBD1 (6 bases). Looked up from germline, CDR1 is GTSNPN and CDR2 is SVGIG (reference sequence). The CDR3 covers 12 residues. The CDR3 nucleotides read TGTGCCTGGATTCTTAGGGACACTGAAGTTTTCTTT. This encodes CAWILRDTEVFF.

This clonotype was seen ten or more times. The chain combines TRBV5-5 with TRBJ2-3; D might be TRBD1 or TRBD2, each matching 5 bases. CDR1 is SGHKS, CDR2 YYEKEE, per germline (reference sequence). This CDR3 region has 13 residues. The V and J ends lost 4 bases and 6 bases respectively, with 12 bases between them. CDR3 protein: CASSLRGDDTQYF. The CDR3 DNA sequence: TGTGCCAGCAGCCTGAGGGGTGATGATACGCAGTATTTT.

This clonotype was counted many times. The V call is TRBV7-3, the J call TRBJ2-5; D remains unclear. V lost 5 bases to trimming and J lost 0 bases, with 7 bases between them. The CDR3 has 13 amino acids. Germline V lookup: CDR1 SGHTA, CDR2 FQGTGA. The CDR3 loop reads CASSTNNQETQYF. Here the CDR3 DNA reads TGTGCCAGCAGCACTAACAACCAAGAGACCCAGTACTTC.

This clonotype turned up a few times. The V call is TRBV29-1, the J call TRBJ2-1; D is undetermined. With 7 bases removed from V and 3 bases from J, the gap between germline ends came to 13 bases. The CDR3 is 13 residues long. Germline V gene sequence: CDR1 SQVTM, CDR2 ANQGSEA. DNA of the CDR3: TGCAGCGAACTGGAATCCGGCTACAATGAGCAGTTCTTC. Its translation is CSELESGYNEQFF.

The table lists this clonotype with a few counts. The V gene is TRBV27, the J gene TRBJ2-3; weak D call: TRBD1 (6 bases). This CDR3 contains 15 residues. CDR1 is MNHEY, CDR2 SMNVEV, per germline (reference sequence). V shed 5 bases and J shed 3 bases, with 15 bases lying between them. CDR3: CASSPRGGRTDTQYF. The CDR3 DNA reads as TGTGCCAGCAGTCCACGAGGGGGAAGGACAGATACGCAGTATTTT.

The gene calls are TRBV5-1 and TRBJ2-7; 7 positions agree with TRBD2. V lost 1 base, J lost 3 bases, and 7 bases stayed unmatched. The CDR3 has 15 residues. Germline V gene lookup returns CDR1 SGHRS and CDR2 YFSETQ. The chain's CDR3 is CASSLRGTTYYEQYF. The CDR3 DNA reads TGCGCCAGCAGCTTGCGCGGGACTACCTACTACGAGCAGTACTTC.

This clonotype was observed at least ten times. The chain uses TRBV6-1 and TRBJ1-6; 9 nucleotides match TRBD1. The junction had 9 bases not matched to a gene; V was cut back by 6 bases and J by 9 bases. CDR3 length equals 15 residues. Germline values: CDR1 MNHNS, CDR2 SASEGT. The CDR3: CASRQPGQGFSPLHF. DNA of the CDR3: TGTGCCAGCAGACAACCGGGACAGGGCTTTTCACCCCTCCACTTT.

This clonotype was recorded a few times. The chain couples TRBV10-3 to TRBJ2-7, with 12 bases that match TRBD2. CDR1 and CDR2 from the germline V gene are ENHRY and SYGVKD. The CDR3 has 14 residues. V was pared by 10 bases and J by 0 bases, with 4 bases of the junction left unmatched. The CDR3 DNA reads as TGTGCCAGTTGGACTAGCGGGGCCTCCTACGAGCAGTACTTC. Protein: CASWTSGASYEQYF.

This clonotype was seen at least ten times. The CDR3: CASSSGTGISYNEQFF. DNA for the CDR3: TGCGCCAGCAGCTCAGGGACAGGCATCTCCTACAATGAGCAGTTCTTC. This chain links TRBV5-1 with TRBJ2-1; TRBD1 agrees at 8 bases. This CDR3 comprises 16 residues. V lost 3 bases and J lost 0; bases outside the gene matches: 5. The germline gives CDR1 SGHRS, CDR2 YFSETQ.

This clonotype was observed at least ten times. The V gene is TRBV2, the J gene TRBJ1-2; D remains unclear. V gave up 6 bases and J gave up 6 bases, with 5 bases separating them. The CDR3 totals 10 residues. In germline, CDR1 is SNHLY, CDR2 FYNNEI. The CDR3 reads CASRDDGYTF. In nucleotides, the CDR3 is TGTGCCAGCAGGGATGATGGCTACACCTTC. Using reference TRBV2 and TRBJ1-2 for the parts outside the CDR3, the full variable domain is EPEVTQTPSHQVTQMGQEVILRCVPISNHLYFYWYRQILGQKVEFLVSFYNNEISEKSEIFDDQFSVERPDGSNFTLKIRSTKLEDSAMYFCASRDDGYTFGSGTRLTVV.

This clonotype was seen only once. This rearrangement joins TRBV14 to TRBJ2-7, with 10 bases identical to TRBD1. The germline V gene encodes CDR1 SGHDN and CDR2 FVKESK. The CDR3 contains 16 residues. V lost 2 bases and J lost 7; bases outside the gene matches: 11. This CDR3 reads CASSQLPGQGYDEQYF. CDR3 sequence (DNA): TGTGCCAGCAGCCAACTCCCGGGACAGGGGTACGATGAGCAGTACTTC.

This clonotype was observed many times. The chain links TRBV7-2 to TRBJ2-1; 9 positions agree with TRBD2. J was trimmed by 8 bases and V by 5 bases; bases with no gene match: 16. The CDR3 runs 17 residues. Germline assignment: CDR1 SGHTA and CDR2 FQGNSA. The CDR3 DNA is TGTGCCAGCAGCCTCAGGGGGGGTAGCGGGAGTTTCCATGAGCAGTTCTTC. Its protein is CASSLRGGSGSFHEQFF.

In its sample, this clonotype was seen many times. The chain combines TRBV7-9 with TRBJ2-1, with 9 bases lining up with TRBD2. J was trimmed by 5 bases and V by 6 bases; bases with no gene match: 8. This CDR3 contains 15 residues. Germline V gene lookup returns CDR1 SEHNR and CDR2 FQNEAQ (reference sequence). DNA of the CDR3: TGTGCCAGCAGTCCAAGGGCGGGAGGGAACAATGAGCAGTTCTTC. Protein sequence: CASSPRAGGNNEQFF.

This clonotype came up many times. The V call is TRBV2, the J call TRBJ2-7, with 8 positions matching TRBD2. Germline assignment: CDR1 SNHLY and CDR2 FYNNEI. The CDR3 consists of 16 residues. With 6 bases clipped from V and 5 bases from J, the junction kept 15 bases outside the gene matches. The DNA for the CDR3 is TGTGCCAGCAGAACCTGGGGGGTAGCGGGAAGCGACGAGCAGTACTTC. It is translated as CASRTWGVAGSDEQYF.

This clonotype was counted at least ten times. V and J are TRBV6-2 or TRBV6-3 and TRBJ1-1; 10 nucleotides align to TRBD1. The V and J ends lost 5 bases and 3 bases, in that order; junction bases with no gene match: 3. CDR1 MNHEY and CDR2 SVGEGT come from the germline V gene. The CDR3 consists of 14 residues. The CDR3 nucleotides are TGTGCCAGCAGTCGGGACAGGGGCGACACTGAAGCTTTCTTT. This translates into CASSRDRGDTEAFF.

This clonotype has ten or more counts. This rearrangement joins TRBV28 to TRBJ1-5; perhaps TRBD1 as D (6 bases). V shed 6 bases and J shed 1 base, with 16 bases lying between them. CDR1 MDHEN and CDR2 SYDVKM come from the germline V gene. The CDR3 loop spans 16 amino acids. CDR3 nucleotide sequence: TGTGCCAGCAGCCCAACGTGGGGGGCAAGCAATCAGCCCCAGCATTTT. Amino acids: CASSPTWGASNQPQHF.

This chain connects TRBV20-1 to TRBJ2-1, with TRBD2 matching over 7 bases. The CDR3 extends over 15 amino acids. Looked up from germline, CDR1 is DFQATT and CDR2 is SNEGSKA (reference sequence). The V gene end was trimmed by 3 bases and the J gene end by 2 bases; junction bases not matched to a gene: 7. CDR3: CSASNGRNAYNEQFF. The CDR3 DNA sequence: TGCAGTGCTAGTAACGGGAGGAACGCCTACAATGAGCAGTTCTTC.

This clonotype was observed once. The V call is TRBV6-5, the J call TRBJ1-5; 7 bases map to TRBD1. The V segment lost 5 bases and the J segment 4 bases; nucleotides outside the gene matches: 11. Germline V gene sequence: CDR1 MNHEY, CDR2 SVGAGI. The CDR3 totals 16 residues. In DNA, the CDR3 is TGTGCCAGCAGTACTAGAGGGACAGTAGAGAATCAGCCCCAGCATTTT. As protein: CASSTRGTVENQPQHF.

This clonotype was recorded at least ten times. V gene TRBV5-8 combines with J gene TRBJ2-3; weak D call: TRBD1 (5 bases). Trimming shortened V by 1 base and J by 3 bases, and 9 bases separated the two germline ends. The CDR3 runs 14 residues. Germline CDR1 and CDR2: SGHTS and YDEGEE. CDR3 protein: CASSLKGVTDTQYF. CDR3 bases: TGTGCCAGCAGCTTGAAAGGGGTAACAGATACGCAGTATTTT. Drawing the rest from reference TRBV5-8 and TRBJ2-3, the complete variable domain is EAGVTQSPTHLIKTRGQQATLRCSPISGHTSVYWYQQALGLGLQFLLWYDEGEERNRGNFPPRFSGRQFPNYSSELNVNALELEDSALYLCASSLKGVTDTQYFGPGTRLTVL.

This chain uses TRBV19 with TRBJ1-1, with a weak D call TRBD1 (5 bases). CDR3 length equals 15 residues. Looked up from germline, CDR1 is LNHDA and CDR2 is SQIVND (reference sequence). Trimming pared 1 base from V and 0 bases from J, leaving 9 bases between. In DNA form, the CDR3 reads TGTGCCAGTAGTATAGTGGGGGAAGTGAACACTGAAGCTTTCTTT. Its protein product is CASSIVGEVNTEAFF. The full variable domain, its missing parts supplied by reference TRBV19 and TRBJ1-1, is DGGITQSPKYLFRKEGQNVTLSCEQNLNHDAMYWYRQDPGQGLRLIYYSQIVNDFQKGDIAEGYSVSREKKESFPLTVTSAQKNPTAFYLCASSIVGEVNTEAFFGQGTRLTVV.

This clonotype was detected ten times or more. The CDR3 loop reads CASSETVGYTF. In DNA form, the CDR3 reads TGTGCCAGCAGCGAGACGGTCGGCTACACCTTC. V gene TRBV7-9 combines with J gene TRBJ1-2; D is uncertain. The V end was cut by 5 bases, the J end by 8 bases, with 9 bases between. The CDR3 has 11 residues. In germline, CDR1 is SEHNR, CDR2 FQNEAQ (reference sequence). The full variable domain, rest sourced from reference TRBV7-9 and TRBJ1-2, is DTGVSQNPRHKITKRGQNVTFRCDPISEHNRLYWYRQTLGQGPEFLTYFQNEAQLEKSRLLSDRFSAERPKGSFSTLEIQRTEQGDSAMYLCASSETVGYTFGSGTRLTVV.

This clonotype was observed at least ten times. The rearrangement links TRBV6-6 to TRBJ2-3; D gene unclear. Per germline, CDR1 MNHNY and CDR2 SVGAGI (reference sequence). The CDR3 is 14 residues long. Trimming removed 2 bases from V and 0 bases from J, with 6 bases in between. CDR3 in DNA: TGTGCCAGCAGTTACACCCCTAGCACAGATACGCAGTATTTT. This gives the protein CASSYTPSTDTQYF.

This clonotype was seen a handful of times. A much larger clone differs from this one at a single base, so this may be a read error. This sequence joins TRBV20-1 and TRBJ2-1; 7 nucleotides match TRBD1. The CDR3 has 15 amino acids. Germline CDR1 DFQATT, CDR2 SNEGSKA (reference sequence). This CDR3 is CSARDYRGSYNKQFF. CDR3 bases: TGCAGTGCTAGAGATTACAGGGGATCCTACAATAAGCAGTTCTTC.